These 21 T cell receptor beta chains originate from one sample sequenced in a study of tumor and adjacent non-tumor tissue in lung cancer. TCRbeta libraries were built with three rounds of nested PCR, modified from ARM-PCR. TCRdb ran MiXCR on the multiplex PCR reads and lists one entry per CDR3 protein. The data hold approximately 68,000 distinct CDR3 sequences, with 55% to 85% observed a single time. This sample's RNA came from whole unsorted tissue. Sequencing used lung tumor tissue. Source of these receptors: a man in his 60s with non-small cell lung cancer.

The gene calls are TRBV6-1 and TRBJ1-5; D gene uncertain. Germline lookup yields CDR1 MNHNS and CDR2 SASEGT. This CDR3 spans 13 amino acids. V lost 4 bases and J lost 4, with 8 bases in between. The CDR3 DNA reads TGTGCCAGCAGTGCAGAGAAGAATCAGCCCCAGCATTTT. Protein sequence: CASSAEKNQPQHF.

This clonotype was found a few times. The chain employs TRBV18 and TRBJ2-7; 8 bases map to TRBD1. Germline CDR1 reads KGHSH; CDR2 reads LQKENI. The V and J ends lost 3 bases and 3 bases, in that order; junction bases with no gene match: 7. This CDR3 spans 15 amino acids. The CDR3 coding sequence is TGTGCCAGCTCACCTGGACAGGGACCGGTCTACGAGCAGTACTTC. Residues: CASSPGQGPVYEQYF.

This clonotype was seen more than once but under ten times. This may stem from a read error, because a much larger clone lies one nucleotide away. This chain links TRBV6-2 or TRBV6-3 with TRBJ1-4; D unresolved. There are 10 residues in the CDR3. Trimming stripped 8 bases from V and 8 bases from J, with 6 bases between. The germline gives CDR1 MNHEY, CDR2 SVGEGT. The CDR3 here is CASHNEKLFF. The CDR3 nucleotides are TGTGCCAGCCACAACGAAAAACTGTTTTTT.

About this clonotype itself: One end of the junction does not line up with germline, which may come from a read error. J is TRBJ2-5 and V is TRBV20-1; unclear D gene. Germline loops: CDR1 DFQATT, CDR2 SNEGSKA (reference sequence). The CDR3 length is 15 residues. CDR3 residues: CSVREHGSYQETHYF. The CDR3, as DNA: TGCAGTGTTAGAGAGCATGGGTCCTACCAAGAGACCCACTACTTC.

CDR3 residues: CRVWVWGNIQYF. DNA for the CDR3: TGCAGAGTATGGGTGTGGGGAAACATTCAGTACTTC. This sequence joins TRBV29-1 and TRBJ2-4, with D hard to call. The length of the CDR3 is 12 residues. Germline V gene data show CDR1 as SQVTM and CDR2 as ANQGSEA.

With respect to this clonotype: One end of the junction does not line up with germline, which may come from a read error. The V call is TRBV11-1, the J call TRBJ2-2; possible D gene TRBD2, 5 bases. The CDR3 spans 14 residues. The germline V gene encodes CDR1 SGHAT and CDR2 FQDESV (reference sequence). The CDR3 loop reads CARSYTSGTWEPFF. The CDR3 nucleotides read TGTGCCCGCAGCTATACTAGTGGCACCTGGGAGCCGTTTTTT.

V is TRBV6-2 or TRBV6-3 and J is TRBJ2-3; D not resolved. The CDR3 is 15 residues long. Trimming removed 2 bases from V and 4 bases from J, with 13 bases in between. Germline CDR1 MNHEY, CDR2 SVGEGT. The CDR3, as DNA: TGTGCCAGCAGTTACCAGACTGGCGAGTCAGATACGCAGTATTTT. This translates into CASSYQTGESDTQYF.

Turning to this clonotype: An end of the junction differs from the germline gene, which may be a read error. The chain is built from TRBV5-5 and TRBJ2-3; maybe TRBD2 (5 bases). The germline V gene encodes CDR1 SGHKS and CDR2 YYEKEE (reference sequence). The CDR3 is 14 residues long. The CDR3 sequence: CASSSSGVGDTHYF. The CDR3 DNA is TGTGCCAGCAGCTCGAGCGGCGTTGGGGATACGCACTATTTT.

In regard to this clonotype: Relative to the germline gene, one junction end is altered; a read error may explain this. This chain uses TRBV6-6 with TRBJ1-5; 9 positions agree with TRBD1. The CDR3 spans 16 residues. From germline, CDR1 is MNHNY and CDR2 SVGAGI (reference sequence). CDR3 DNA sequence: TGTGCCAGCAGTGCGAGAGACAGGGGGGACAATAAGCCCCAGCATTTT. Translating gives CASSARDRGDNKPQHF.

In the case of this clonotype: A read error may account for a junction end that differs from germline. The chain couples TRBV11-1 to TRBJ2-2, with a tentative D call TRBD2 (5 bases). The germline V gene has CDR1 SGHAT and CDR2 FQDESV (reference sequence). This CDR3 spans 14 amino acids. CDR3 bases: TGTGCTAGCATCTATACTAATGGTACCGGGGAGCCGTTTTTT. This gives the protein CASIYTNGTGEPFF.

Note on this clonotype: One base away lies a much larger clone, so this may be a sequencing read error. The chain links TRBV7-8 to TRBJ2-7; no reliable D call. Germline V gene data show CDR1 as SGHVS and CDR2 as FQNEAQ. The CDR3 length is 12 residues. CDR3 nucleotides: TGTGGCAGCAGCTTTCAAGGGCACGAGCAGTACTTC. Translating it yields CGSSFQGHEQYF.

The gene calls are TRBV20-1 and TRBJ2-3, with 12 bases identical to TRBD2. The CDR3 length is 17 residues. Per the germline V gene, CDR1 is DFQATT and CDR2 is SNEGSKA (reference sequence). J lost 7 bases, V lost 5 bases, and 16 bases had no gene match. Here the CDR3 DNA reads TGCAGTGCTGTCCCTGAGGGGACTAGCGGGTGGACATATACGCAGTATTTT. Translating it yields CSAVPEGTSGWTYTQYF.

CDR3 amino acids: CASSMSFKTSRTGETQYF. The CDR3 bases are TGTGCCAGCAGCATGTCCTTCAAGACTAGCAGGACCGGAGAGACCCAGTACTTC. J is TRBJ2-5 and V is TRBV14, with 7 bases identical to TRBD2. Unmatched junction bases numbered 19, after V lost 5 bases and J lost 4 bases. Germline CDR1 reads SGHDN; CDR2 reads FVKESK. The CDR3 is 18 residues long.

This chain joins TRBV18 and TRBJ2-1, with 9 positions matching TRBD1. V lost 4 bases and J lost 5; bases outside the gene matches: 12. The CDR3 runs to 17 residues. The germline gives CDR1 KGHSH, CDR2 LQKENI. The CDR3 here is CASSRIFRDRAHNEQFF. The CDR3 DNA is TGTGCCAGCTCACGGATCTTCCGGGACAGGGCCCACAATGAGCAGTTCTTC. The whole variable domain, remainder taken from reference TRBV18 and TRBJ2-1, is NAGVMQNPRHLVRRRGQEARLRCSPMKGHSHVYWYRQLPEEGLKFMVYLQKENIIDESGMPKERFSAEFPKEGPSILRIQQVVRGDSAAYFCASSRIFRDRAHNEQFFGPGTRLTVL.

As concerns this clonotype: A junction end diverges from the germline sequence, so it may reflect a read error. J is TRBJ2-2 and V is TRBV29-1, with D possibly called TRBD1 or TRBD2 (6 bases each). The CDR3 consists of 14 residues. Germline CDR1 and CDR2: SQVTM and ANQGSEA. The CDR3 region has the DNA TGCAGGGCCTACCCCAAGGTCGGGGGCGGGGAACTGTTTTTT. Translated, it gives CRAYPKVGGGELFF.

This clonotype is labeled medium-sized (0.01 to 0.1%). The rearrangement uses TRBV29-1 and TRBJ1-2; D is unclear. With 1 base removed from V and 8 bases from J, the gap between germline ends came to 11 bases. This CDR3 contains 12 residues. The germline V gene has CDR1 SQVTM and CDR2 ANQGSEA. The CDR3 DNA reads as TGCAGCGTTGAAGGGGGTTGGGAGGGCTACACCTTC. It specifies CSVEGGWEGYTF.

Regarding this clonotype: At one of its ends the junction is not consistent with the germline gene, which may arise from a read error. The gene calls are TRBV11-1 and TRBJ1-1; D not certain. This CDR3 is 13 amino acids long. Germline CDR1 is SGHAT and CDR2 is FQDESV (reference sequence). CDR3 residues: CASSLVPEAEAFF. As DNA, the CDR3 is TGTGCCAGCAGCTTAGTGCCGGAGGCTGAAGCTTTCTTC.

Worth noting for this clonotype: Mismatch with germline at one junction end may stem from a read error. The chain joins TRBV20-1 to TRBJ2-6; possibly TRBD2 for D (5 bases). Germline assignment: CDR1 DFQATT and CDR2 SNEGSKA (reference sequence). CDR3 length: 15 amino acids. The CDR3, as DNA: TGCAGTGCCGTGGCTGGAGGCCCTGGGGTCAACGTCCTGACTTTC. Protein: CSAVAGGPGVNVLTF.

Comment on this clonotype: One end of the junction fails to match germline, which may point to a read error. The J gene is TRBJ2-1, the V gene TRBV6-6; TRBD2 might be the D (5 bases). CDR1 and CDR2 (germline): MNHNY, SVGAGI (reference sequence). The CDR3 is 14 amino acids. DNA for the CDR3: TGTGTCAGCGGTTATGGGCTGGTGTACAATGAGCAGTTCTTC. Amino acids: CVSGYGLVYNEQFF.

Concerning this clonotype itself: A read error is possible here, since a much larger clone lies one base away. This chain connects TRBV5-6 to TRBJ2-1; 10 nucleotides agree with TRBD1. The germline V gene encodes CDR1 SGHDT and CDR2 YYEEEE. This CDR3 region has 15 residues. DNA of the CDR3: TGTGCCAGCAGCCCGGTCCGGGACAGGGGACACGAGCACTTCTTC. Residues: CASSPVRDRGHEHFF.

This chain connects TRBV20-1 to TRBJ1-1; D is undetermined. V was cut by 6 bases and J by 10 bases, with 18 bases left in between. The germline V gene has CDR1 DFQATT and CDR2 SNEGSKA (reference sequence). This CDR3 contains 12 residues. CDR3 protein: CSAPSSGSVAFF. The CDR3 bases are TGCAGTGCCCCCTCTAGTGGATCTGTAGCTTTCTTT.